These 31 T cell receptor beta chains share one sample of origin, sequenced in a study of shared clonotypes between healthy human individuals. Repertoires were generated with immunoSEQ multiplex PCR, while TCRdb's copy carries only in-frame clones and drops some. Of 1,400,000 or so clones in the sample, roughly 98.5% were seen once. The source material was naive CD4+ T cells sorted from blood. Subset defined: CD45RA+ positively selected. Source of these receptors: a young man in good health.

The chain combines TRBV18 with TRBJ2-2; possible D gene TRBD1, 6 bases. This CDR3 is built from 14 residues. Trimming shortened V by 6 bases and J by 2 bases, and 10 bases separated the two germline ends. Germline V gives CDR1 KGHSH, CDR2 LQKENI. The CDR3 DNA reads TGTGCCAGCTCGTCACAGGGTAACACCGGGGAGCTGTTTTTT. The encoded protein is CASSSQGNTGELFF.

The gene calls are TRBV5-1 and TRBJ2-5, with D possibly matching TRBD1 (5 bases). The CDR3 runs 14 residues. The V and J ends lost 0 bases and 5 bases respectively, with 11 bases between them. Germline V gene data show CDR1 as SGHRS and CDR2 as YFSETQ. The CDR3 nucleotides are TGCGCCAGCAGCTTGGGGGGCCCAGGGGAGACCCAGTACTTC. Translating gives CASSLGGPGETQYF.

V and J are TRBV9 and TRBJ1-1, with 8 bases identical to TRBD1. V was pared by 9 bases and J by 4 bases, with 17 bases of the junction left unmatched. The CDR3 covers 16 residues. Germline V lookup: CDR1 SGDLS, CDR2 YYNGEE. CDR3 sequence reads: CATQPSNRGTTTEAFF. The CDR3 region has the DNA TGTGCCACTCAACCAAGCAACAGGGGGACAACCACTGAAGCTTTCTTT.

In regard to this clone: Distinct nucleotide sequences in the sample also encode this CDR3. This chain uses TRBV7-9 with TRBJ1-5; 7 bases map to TRBD1. The CDR3 has 15 amino acids. Per the germline V gene, CDR1 is SEHNR and CDR2 is FQNEAQ (reference sequence). V lost 1 base and J lost 3; bases outside the gene matches: 3. The CDR3 reads CASSLGQGVNQPQHF. The CDR3 bases are TGTGCCAGCAGCTTAGGGCAGGGGGTCAATCAGCCCCAGCATTTT.

The V call is TRBV28, the J call TRBJ2-7; 7 bases line up with TRBD1. The CDR3 is 13 amino acids. Germline CDR1 is MDHEN and CDR2 is SYDVKM. With 7 bases clipped from V and 1 base from J, the junction kept 4 bases outside the gene matches. The CDR3 here is CASTDRVSYEQYF. CDR3 sequence (DNA): TGTGCCAGCACAGACAGGGTGTCCTACGAGCAGTACTTC.

The chain couples TRBV5-1 to TRBJ2-7; 11 nucleotides agree with TRBD2. The CDR3 covers 15 residues. Germline-derived CDR1 and CDR2 are SGHRS and YFSETQ. With V trimmed by 4 bases and J by 3 bases, 6 bases remained unmatched. CDR3 region: CASSLTSGSIYEQYF. The DNA of the CDR3 is TGCGCCAGCAGCCTTACTAGCGGGAGTATCTACGAGCAGTACTTC.

The chain combines TRBV5-1 with TRBJ2-5; D is unresolved. Deletions cut 0 bases from V and 5 bases from J, with 8 bases between. Germline loops: CDR1 SGHRS, CDR2 YFSETQ. This CDR3 region has 13 residues. The CDR3 DNA reads TGCGCCAGCAGCTTGGCTGTTGGGGAGACCCAGTACTTC. It codes for CASSLAVGETQYF. Looking up the rest from reference TRBV5-1 and TRBJ2-5 gives the full variable domain: KAGVTQTPRYLIKTRGQQVTLSCSPISGHRSVSWYQQTPGQGLQFLFEYFSETQRNKGNFPGRFSGRQFSNSRSEMNVSTLELGDSALYLCASSLAVGETQYFGPGTRLLVL.

The rearrangement uses TRBV5-4 and TRBJ2-3; 7 bases line up with TRBD2. There are 15 residues in the CDR3. Unmatched junction bases numbered 6, after V lost 5 bases and J lost 0 bases. CDR1 and CDR2 from the germline V gene are SGHNT and YYREEE (reference sequence). The DNA for the CDR3 is TGTGCCAGCAGATGGGCTAGCGGTAGCACAGATACGCAGTATTTT. Its translation is CASRWASGSTDTQYF.

This clone was observed once. This sample includes further DNA sequences coding for the same CDR3. This chain connects TRBV29-1 to TRBJ2-1; D call uncertain. The CDR3 runs to 13 residues. Trimming took 4 bases from V and 0 from J, leaving 7 bases between them. CDR1 and CDR2 from the germline V gene are SQVTM and ANQGSEA. CDR3 sequence reads: CSVGTSSYNEQFF. The CDR3 DNA follows: TGCAGCGTTGGGACGAGCTCCTACAATGAGCAGTTCTTC.

V is TRBV6-5 and J is TRBJ1-2; TRBD1 agrees at 9 bases. The germline V gene has CDR1 MNHEY and CDR2 SVGAGI. The CDR3 length is 14 residues. The trim removed 10 bases at V and 5 bases at J, leaving 11 bases unmatched. The chain's CDR3 is CATGNRQGVYGYTF. The DNA of the CDR3 is TGTGCCACCGGAAACAGACAGGGGGTTTATGGCTACACCTTC.

The chain recombines TRBV9 with TRBJ1-1; D uncertain. In germline, CDR1 is SGDLS, CDR2 YYNGEE. The CDR3 extends over 14 amino acids. The germline V and J ends were trimmed by 1 base and 2 bases, with 9 bases remaining between them. The CDR3 region is CASSVKQYNTEAFF. In DNA, the CDR3 is TGTGCCAGCAGCGTAAAACAGTATAACACTGAAGCTTTCTTT.

This chain uses TRBV4-3 with TRBJ2-5; D remains ambiguous. Trimming pared 5 bases from V and 5 bases from J, leaving 12 bases between. CDR3 length: 13 residues. Germline CDR1 is LGHNA and CDR2 is YSLEER. CDR3 protein: CASSMDLGETQYF. CDR3 bases: TGCGCCAGCAGCATGGATCTGGGGGAGACCCAGTACTTC.

This sequence joins TRBV9 and TRBJ1-1, with D tentatively TRBD1 (5 bases). The CDR3 extends over 17 amino acids. CDR1 is SGDLS and CDR2 is YYNGEE in the germline V gene. Trimming took 0 bases from V and 3 from J, leaving 18 bases between them. CDR3 in amino acids: CASSVDVTASGDTEAFF. The CDR3 nucleotides read TGTGCCAGCAGCGTAGATGTGACAGCGTCGGGGGACACTGAAGCTTTCTTT.

The rearrangement uses TRBV5-1 and TRBJ2-1, with 8 bases aligning to TRBD2. The CDR3 loop spans 16 amino acids. V shed 2 bases, J shed 0 bases, and the junction held 4 bases outside the gene matches. In germline, CDR1 is SGHRS, CDR2 YFSETQ. CDR3 loop: CASSFGGASSYNEQFF. The CDR3 coding sequence is TGCGCCAGCAGCTTCGGGGGGGCAAGCTCCTACAATGAGCAGTTCTTC.

The rearrangement joins TRBV7-2 to TRBJ2-5; D not certain. CDR3 length equals 16 residues. The germline V gene has CDR1 SGHTA and CDR2 FQGNSA. V was clipped by 2 bases and J by 2 bases, with 15 bases between them. The CDR3 spells CASSLSVMGWQETQYF. CDR3 DNA sequence: TGTGCCAGCAGCTTATCGGTCATGGGCTGGCAAGAGACCCAGTACTTC. Full variable domain (rest looked up from reference TRBV7-2 and TRBJ2-5): GAGVSQSPSNKVTEKGKDVELRCDPISGHTALYWYRQSLGQGLEFLIYFQGNSAPDKSGLPSDRFSAERTGGSVSTLTIQRTQQEDSAVYLCASSLSVMGWQETQYFGPGTRLLVL.

The chain links TRBV19 to TRBJ2-1; D could derive from TRBD1 or TRBD2 (8 bases each). The CDR3 consists of 21 residues. Germline loops: CDR1 LNHDA, CDR2 SQIVND (reference sequence). Between the trimmed V and J ends, which lost 5 bases and 8 bases, there was a span of 37 bases. The CDR3 coding sequence is TGTGCCAGTAGTTGGTTCGCGTGGGGCCAGGGGGCGAAGCGGGAGAGGGATGAGCAGTTCTTC. Amino acid sequence: CASSWFAWGQGAKRERDEQFF.

The chain is built from TRBV19 and TRBJ2-2, with 14 bases matching TRBD2. Germline V gives CDR1 LNHDA, CDR2 SQIVND (reference sequence). The length of the CDR3 is 18 residues. J gave up 7 bases and V 3 bases, and 10 bases lay outside the gene matches. The CDR3 nucleotides read TGTGCCAGTAGTATTCGCCCGCCGGGACTAGCGGGAGTCGGGGAGCTGTTTTTT. It encodes CASSIRPPGLAGVGELFF.

The V call is TRBV6-6, the J call TRBJ2-1; 8 bases are a match to TRBD2. The CDR3 runs to 16 residues. The germline V gene has CDR1 MNHNY and CDR2 SVGAGI (reference sequence). V dropped 2 bases and J dropped 0; count of bases not matched to a gene: 3. The CDR3 is CASSYVSGVSYNEQFF. CDR3 DNA sequence: TGTGCCAGCAGTTACGTTAGCGGGGTCTCCTACAATGAGCAGTTCTTC.

This chain uses TRBV28 with TRBJ1-1, with TRBD1 as a possible D gene (6 bases). The CDR3 covers 14 residues. Trimming shortened V by 3 bases and J by 1 base, and 9 bases separated the two germline ends. The germline V gene has CDR1 MDHEN and CDR2 SYDVKM. CDR3 coding DNA: TGTGCCAGCAGTTTTCCGACAGGGAACACTGAAGCTTTCTTT. Its protein product is CASSFPTGNTEAFF.

The chain is built from TRBV14 and TRBJ1-5; D is unresolved. The CDR3 runs 12 residues. CDR1 SGHDN and CDR2 FVKESK come from the germline V gene. The germline V and J ends were trimmed by 0 bases and 6 bases, with 3 bases remaining between them. The CDR3 loop is CASSQEGQPQHF. Written as DNA, the CDR3 is TGTGCCAGCAGCCAAGAGGGTCAGCCCCAGCATTTT.

The rearrangement links TRBV11-1 to TRBJ2-5; 7 bases are a match to TRBD2. Trimming at V came to 1 base and at J to 4 bases, leaving 6 bases not matched to a gene. From germline, CDR1 is SGHAT and CDR2 FQDESV (reference sequence). This CDR3 is 15 amino acids long. The chain's CDR3 is CASSLGGLAVETQYF. CDR3 nucleotides: TGTGCCAGCAGCTTAGGTGGCCTAGCGGTAGAGACCCAGTACTTC. The full variable domain, rest sourced from reference TRBV11-1 and TRBJ2-5, is EAEVAQSPRYKITEKSQAVAFWCDPISGHATLYWYRQILGQGPELLVQFQDESVVDDSQLPKDRFSAERLKGVDSTLKIQPAELGDSAMYLCASSLGGLAVETQYFGPGTRLLVL.

The rearrangement links TRBV6-1 to TRBJ2-1; possibly TRBD1 or TRBD2 for D (6 bases each). This CDR3 is built from 14 residues. In germline, CDR1 is MNHNS, CDR2 SASEGT. Trimming took off 2 bases at V and 9 bases at J, with 14 bases between the two ends. The CDR3: CASSENVGGIEQFF. DNA of the CDR3: TGTGCCAGCAGTGAAAACGTAGGGGGGATTGAGCAGTTCTTC.

The CDR3 reads CASSRDGSGNQPQHF. The CDR3 DNA sequence: TGCGCCAGCAGCCGAGACGGTTCTGGAAATCAGCCCCAGCATTTT. The chain combines TRBV5-1 with TRBJ1-5; D is ambiguous. The CDR3 is 15 amino acids. The germline V gene encodes CDR1 SGHRS and CDR2 YFSETQ. V lost 4 bases to trimming and J lost 4 bases, with 15 bases between them.

This clone has a single count. This chain joins TRBV25-1 and TRBJ1-4; 8 bases fit TRBD1. The length of the CDR3 is 16 residues. The V gene's germline CDR1 is MGHDK and CDR2 SYGVNS. Unmatched junction bases numbered 5, after V lost 1 base and J lost 4 bases. Written as DNA, the CDR3 is TGTGCCAGCAGTGAATTTCGGACAGGGAATAATGAAAAACTGTTTTTT. It codes for CASSEFRTGNNEKLFF.

The sample holds one count of this clone. This rearrangement joins TRBV2 to TRBJ2-1; 7 nucleotides line up with TRBD1. The CDR3 totals 16 residues. Germline CDR1 is SNHLY and CDR2 is FYNNEI. The trim removed 1 base at V and 4 bases at J, leaving 7 bases unmatched. The CDR3 DNA is TGTGCCAGCAGTGAAGAGCCCGGACAGGAATACAATGAGCAGTTCTTC. Encoded protein: CASSEEPGQEYNEQFF.

The chain is built from TRBV7-6 and TRBJ2-1; 10 bases fit TRBD2. The CDR3 length is 15 residues. CDR1 is SGHVS, CDR2 FNYEAQ, per germline. The V and J ends lost 5 bases and 0 bases, in that order; junction bases with no gene match: 1. The CDR3 DNA is TGTGCCAGCAGCCCTAGCGGGAGCTCCTACAATGAGCAGTTCTTC. Translated, it gives CASSPSGSSYNEQFF.

V gene TRBV5-1 combines with J gene TRBJ2-6; no clear D. Trimming took off 5 bases at V and 0 bases at J, with 6 bases between the two ends. Germline V gene sequence: CDR1 SGHRS, CDR2 YFSETQ. This CDR3 region has 14 residues. The CDR3 protein is CASRASSGANVLTF. The CDR3 bases are TGCGCCAGCAGAGCAAGCTCTGGGGCCAACGTCCTGACTTTC. The full variable domain, with the rest looked up from reference TRBV5-1 and TRBJ2-6, is KAGVTQTPRYLIKTRGQQVTLSCSPISGHRSVSWYQQTPGQGLQFLFEYFSETQRNKGNFPGRFSGRQFSNSRSEMNVSTLELGDSALYLCASRASSGANVLTFGAGSRLTVL.

The chain joins TRBV10-1 to TRBJ2-5, with TRBD2 matching 13 bases. V gave up 3 bases and J gave up 3 bases; unmatched junction bases: 4. The CDR3 loop spans 16 amino acids. In germline, CDR1 is WNHNN, CDR2 SYGVQD (reference sequence). DNA of the CDR3: TGCGCCAGCAGTGATCCCACTAGCGGGAGGGAAGAGACCCAGTACTTC. Translation: CASSDPTSGREETQYF.

V gene TRBV7-6 combines with J gene TRBJ2-7; the match to TRBD1 covers 10 bases. Trimming cost V 5 bases and J 3 bases; bases outside gene matches: 7. The CDR3 has 15 amino acids. The germline CDR1 and CDR2 sequences are SGHVS and FNYEAQ. CDR3 bases: TGTGCCAGCAGCCGTGACAGGGGGCGATACTACGAGCAGTACTTC. Its translation: CASSRDRGRYYEQYF.

This sequence joins TRBV30 and TRBJ1-5; TRBD1 is a possible D gene (6 bases). Looked up from germline, CDR1 is GTSNPN and CDR2 is SVGIG (reference sequence). Trimming took 3 bases from V and 3 from J, leaving 9 bases between them. The CDR3 sequence is 13 residues long. The CDR3 bases are TGTGCCTGGAGCCAGGGGAACAATCAGCCCCAGCATTTT. Translation: CAWSQGNNQPQHF.

The J gene is TRBJ2-1, the V gene TRBV29-1, with 10 nucleotides matching TRBD1. With V trimmed by 7 bases and J by 7 bases, 10 bases remained unmatched. The CDR3 contains 14 residues. Germline CDR1 reads SQVTM; CDR2 reads ANQGSEA. The CDR3, as DNA: TGCAGCGCCCGAGGGACAGGGGCCGTGAATGAGCAGTTCTTC. This gives the protein CSARGTGAVNEQFF.